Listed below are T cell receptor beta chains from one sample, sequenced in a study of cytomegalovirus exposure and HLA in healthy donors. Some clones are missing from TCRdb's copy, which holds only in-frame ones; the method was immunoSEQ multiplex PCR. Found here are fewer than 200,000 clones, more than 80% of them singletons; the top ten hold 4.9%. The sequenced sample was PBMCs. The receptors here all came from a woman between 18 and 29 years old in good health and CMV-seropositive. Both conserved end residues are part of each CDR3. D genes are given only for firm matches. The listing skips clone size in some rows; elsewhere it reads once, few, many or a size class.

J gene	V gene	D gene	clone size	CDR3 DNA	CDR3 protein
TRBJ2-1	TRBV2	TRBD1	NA	TGTGCCAGCAGGAGGACAGGGGCTGTAGCGCCGGGCACCTACAATGAGCAGTTCTTC	CASRRTGAVAPGTYNEQFF
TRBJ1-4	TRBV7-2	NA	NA	TGTGCCAGCAGCCGGGGGGCAGCCGAAAAACTGTTTTTT	CASSRGAAEKLFF
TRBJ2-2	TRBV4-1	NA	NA	TGCGCCAGCAGCCAGGACAGCACCGGGGAGCTGTTTTTT	CASSQDSTGELFF
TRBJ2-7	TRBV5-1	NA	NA	TGCGCCAGCAGCCGACAGGTACAGAACGAGCAGTACTTC	CASSRQVQNEQYF
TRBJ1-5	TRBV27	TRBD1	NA	TGTGCCAGCAGCCCGGACAGGGGCAATCAGCCCCAGCATTTT	CASSPDRGNQPQHF
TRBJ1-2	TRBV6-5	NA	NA	TGTGCCAGCAGCCTCTCCCCGGGGGTTAACTATGGCTACACCTTC	CASSLSPGVNYGYTF
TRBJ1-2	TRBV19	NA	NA	TGTGCCAGTAGTACACTATCAGAGGGCTATGGCTACACCTTC	CASSTLSEGYGYTF
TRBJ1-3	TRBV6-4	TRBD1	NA	TGTGCCAGCAGTGACCCCCACCACCATCCGGGACAGGGGATAAGGACCTCTGGAAACACCATATATTTT	CASSDPHHHPGQGIRTSGNTIYF
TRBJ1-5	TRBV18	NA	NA	TGTGCCAGCTCACCAGTTGAGGCAGAACTTAGCAATCAGCCCCAGCATTTT	CASSPVEAELSNQPQHF
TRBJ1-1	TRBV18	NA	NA	TGTGCCAGCTCACCATCCATGAACGGGGGGCCCGAGGCTTTCTTT	CASSPSMNGGPEAFF
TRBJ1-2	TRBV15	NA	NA	TGTGCCACCAGCAGAGATCTCAGGGTAGGGGGTAACTATGGCTACACCTTC	CATSRDLRVGGNYGYTF
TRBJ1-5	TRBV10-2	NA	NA	TGCGCCAGCAGTGAGTCGAGAGGCTCAGGGCTGCCGCCCCAGCATTTT	CASSESRGSGLPPQHF
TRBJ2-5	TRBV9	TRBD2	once	TGTGCCAGCAGCTCGGGACTAGCGGAGGGGGAGACCCAGTACTTC	CASSSGLAEGETQYF
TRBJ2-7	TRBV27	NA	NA	TGTGCCAGCAGCTCCACACAGAATTCCTACGAGCAGTACTTC	CASSSTQNSYEQYF
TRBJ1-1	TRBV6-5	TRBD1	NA	TGTGCCATCAGGGACGAGCAGGGGGAGGTGACTGAAGCTTTCTTT	CAIRDEQGEVTEAFF
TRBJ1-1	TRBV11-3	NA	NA	TGTGCCAGCAGCCCCAGTCGGGGCACTGAAGCTTTCTTT	CASSPSRGTEAFF
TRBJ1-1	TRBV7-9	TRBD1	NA	TGTGCCAGCAGCTTAGATAGGGGGCGATCTGAAGCTTTCTTT	CASSLDRGRSEAFF
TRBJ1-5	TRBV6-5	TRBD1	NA	TGTGCCAGCAGACGGGACAGGGCATTCAATCAGCCCCAGCATTTT	CASRRDRAFNQPQHF
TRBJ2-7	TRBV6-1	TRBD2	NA	TGTGCCAGCTGTCTAGCGGGGGCCTACGAGCAGTACTTC	CASCLAGAYEQYF
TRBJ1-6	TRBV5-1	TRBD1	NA	TGCGCCAGCAGCTTGGACGGGACAGGGGCTGATTCACCCCTCCACTTT	CASSLDGTGADSPLHF
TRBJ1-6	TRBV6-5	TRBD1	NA	TGTGCCAGCAGTTACTCGATGGGGGACAGAAGATCACCCCTCCACTTT	CASSYSMGDRRSPLHF
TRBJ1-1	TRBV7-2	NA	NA	TGTGCCAGCAGCTCTCTTGACGCGGAGGCTTTCTTT	CASSSLDAEAFF
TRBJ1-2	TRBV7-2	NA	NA	TGTGCCAGCAGCTCCACCGGGACTGATTATGGCTACACCTTC	CASSSTGTDYGYTF
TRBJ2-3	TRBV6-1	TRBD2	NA	TGTGCCAGCAGTGAAGCTAGCGGGGGGACGTTAGCGCAGTATTTT	CASSEASGGTLAQYF
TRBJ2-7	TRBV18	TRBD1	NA	TGTGCCAGCTCACCCTGGGACAGTCAGTCCTACGAGCAGTACTTC	CASSPWDSQSYEQYF
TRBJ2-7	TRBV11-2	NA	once	TGTGCCAGCAGCACAGACAGCTACGAGCAGTACTTC	CASSTDSYEQYF
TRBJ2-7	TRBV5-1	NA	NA	TGCGCCAGCAGCTTGGACCGTAGAGTTTCCTACGAGCAGTACTTC	CASSLDRRVSYEQYF
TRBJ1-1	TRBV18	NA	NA	TGTGCCAGCTCCGCCCAGGGCCTGAACACTGAAGCTTTCTTT	CASSAQGLNTEAFF
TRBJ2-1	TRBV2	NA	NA	TGTGCCAGCAGTGACAGTGACTCCTACAATGAGCAGTTCTTC	CASSDSDSYNEQFF
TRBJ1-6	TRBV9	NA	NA	TGTGCCAGCAGCGTAGGACAGTGGAGCTCCTATAATTCACCCCTCCACTTT	CASSVGQWSSYNSPLHF
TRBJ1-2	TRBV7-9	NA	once	TGTGCCAGCAGCCCACGGCAGGGCGTCTATGGCTACACCTTC	CASSPRQGVYGYTF
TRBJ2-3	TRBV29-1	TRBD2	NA	TGCAGCGTCCCAGGACTAGCGGCAGATACGCAGTATTTT	CSVPGLAADTQYF
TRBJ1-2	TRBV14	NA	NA	TGTGCCAGCAGCCAATTAACAGCGGATACTGGCTACACCTTC	CASSQLTADTGYTF
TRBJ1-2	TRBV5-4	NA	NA	TGTGCCAGCACCTTATATGGACAGTTTGAATATGGCTACACCTTC	CASTLYGQFEYGYTF
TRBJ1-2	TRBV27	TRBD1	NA	TGTGCCAGCAGTGACAGGGTCTATGGCTACACCTTC	CASSDRVYGYTF
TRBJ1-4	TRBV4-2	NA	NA	TGTGCCAGCAGCCGCCCCCGGGAACAGGGTCTTGAAAAACTGTTTTTT	CASSRPREQGLEKLFF
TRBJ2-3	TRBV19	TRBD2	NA	TGTGCCAGTTCCGGGGCGGGGGGTTCAGATACGCAGTATTTT	CASSGAGGSDTQYF
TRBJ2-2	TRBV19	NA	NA	TGTGCCAGTAGTATAGAGAGGGCCCCGAGTGTCGGGGAGCTGTTTTTT	CASSIERAPSVGELFF
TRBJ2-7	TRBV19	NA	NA	TGTGCCAGTACTCCCGGACAGGGAGGGGGGGAGCAGTACTTC	CASTPGQGGGEQYF
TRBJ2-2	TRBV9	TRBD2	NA	TGTGCCAGCAGCGTAGGTAGCGGGGGGATCGCGAACACCGGGGAGCTGTTTTTT	CASSVGSGGIANTGELFF
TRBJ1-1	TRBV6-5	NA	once	TGTGCCAGCAGTCGACACGGCTCGGCTGAAGCTTTCTTT	CASSRHGSAEAFF
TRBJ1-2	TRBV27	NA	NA	TGTGCCAGCAGGGAGACGGTTCCGGCAACGGATACCTTC	CASRETVPATDTF
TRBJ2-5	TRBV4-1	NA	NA	TGCGCCAGCCGGGTAAGACAGGCCTCCCGCGAGACCCAGTACTTC	CASRVRQASRETQYF
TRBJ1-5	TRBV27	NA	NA	TGTGCCAGCAGCCCCTCCCGGAGGGGATATGGCAATCAGCCCCAGCATTTT	CASSPSRRGYGNQPQHF
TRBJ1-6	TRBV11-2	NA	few	TGTGCCAGCAGCTTAGGGTCCAGGCCAAATTCACCCCTCCACTTT	CASSLGSRPNSPLHF
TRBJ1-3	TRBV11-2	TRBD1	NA	TGTGCCAGCAGCTTAGTCTCGACAGGGCCCTCTGGAAACACCATATATTTT	CASSLVSTGPSGNTIYF
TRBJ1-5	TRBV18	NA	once	TGTGCCAGCCGAGGACTGACCAATCAGCCCCAGCATTTT	CASRGLTNQPQHF
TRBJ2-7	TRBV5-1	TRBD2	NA	TGCGCCAGCAGCTTGAATAACTGGGGGGGCTACGAGCAGTACTTC	CASSLNNWGGYEQYF
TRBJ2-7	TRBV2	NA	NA	TGTGCCAGCAGTGAATGGGGGGAAACGACCTCCTACGAGCAGTACTTC	CASSEWGETTSYEQYF
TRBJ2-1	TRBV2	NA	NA	TGTGCCAGCAGGATGGCGGGGGCACACAATGAGCAGTTCTTC	CASRMAGAHNEQFF
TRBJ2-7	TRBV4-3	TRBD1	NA	TGCGCCAGCAGCCTCACGGACAGGGAAACCGACGAGCAGTACTTC	CASSLTDRETDEQYF
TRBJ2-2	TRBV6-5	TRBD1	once	TGTGCCAGCAGTTCTTTCAGGGGGCTAATCCCCGGGGAGCTGTTTTTT	CASSSFRGLIPGELFF
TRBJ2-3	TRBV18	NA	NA	TGTGCCAGCTCACCAGGCGGCTTACGCACAGATACGCAGTATTTT	CASSPGGLRTDTQYF
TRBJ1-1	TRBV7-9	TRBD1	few	TGTGCCAGCAGAGGGACAGATGATTACACTGAAGCTTTCTTT	CASRGTDDYTEAFF
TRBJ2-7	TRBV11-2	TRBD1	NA	TGTGCCAGCAGCTCGTTAGGGGGTACAGGGGCCTACGAGCAGTACTTC	CASSSLGGTGAYEQYF
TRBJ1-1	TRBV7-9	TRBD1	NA	TGTGCCAGCAGTTACACTAGGACAGGGGGAAGCACTGAAGCTTTCTTT	CASSYTRTGGSTEAFF
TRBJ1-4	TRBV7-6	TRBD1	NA	TGTGCCAGCAGCTTAGCCCAGACTAGGGGGCTGGCTGAAAAACTGTTTTTT	CASSLAQTRGLAEKLFF
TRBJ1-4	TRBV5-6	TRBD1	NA	TGTGCCAGCAGCTTGACAGGGGTTGACGAAAAACTGTTTTTT	CASSLTGVDEKLFF
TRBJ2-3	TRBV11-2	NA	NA	TGTGCCAGCAGCTTGACAGGCAGCACAGATACGCAGTATTTT	CASSLTGSTDTQYF